A single TCR beta chain is shown here with its context. Its antigen is currently unknown. At one end, the junction sequence differs from germline, possibly due to a read error. TCRdb passed the 5' RACE reads through MiXCR, listing each CDR3 protein once. The sample yields 240,000 or so distinct CDR3 sequences, roughly 7% seen once. The source of the sample is a study of identical twins. Study-wide results and caveats: Donors were not followed over many years; analysis was cross-sectional. Twin pairs' shared out-of-frame alpha sequences were enriched in low generation probability.

This sample also appeared in a second study, on yellow fever vaccine responses in identical twins.

The sequenced sample was memory (CD45RO+) T cells sorted from blood. The TCR was taken from a woman under 30 in good health.

CDR3 sequence (DNA): TGCTGTGCGACGTCGGAGGGTCCTAGCTCTGGGGCCAACGTCCTGACTTTC. It is translated as CCATSEGPSSGANVLTF. The chain employs TRBV20-1 and TRBJ2-6, with D perhaps matching TRBD2 (6 bases). Germline V gives CDR1 DFQATT, CDR2 SNEGSKA (reference sequence). The CDR3 runs 17 residues.